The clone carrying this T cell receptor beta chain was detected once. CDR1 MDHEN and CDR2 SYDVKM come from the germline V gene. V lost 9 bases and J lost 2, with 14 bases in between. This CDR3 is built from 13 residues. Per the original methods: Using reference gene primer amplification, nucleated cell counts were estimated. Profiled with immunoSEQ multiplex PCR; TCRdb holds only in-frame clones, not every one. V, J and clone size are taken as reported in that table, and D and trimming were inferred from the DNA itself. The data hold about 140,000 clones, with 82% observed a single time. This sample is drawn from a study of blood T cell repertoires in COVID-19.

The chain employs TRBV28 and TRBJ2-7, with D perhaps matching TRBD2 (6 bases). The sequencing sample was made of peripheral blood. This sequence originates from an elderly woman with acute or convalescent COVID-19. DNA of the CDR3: TGTGCCAGTACCTATGGGGGGACCTACGAGCAGTACTTC. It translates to CASTYGGTYEQYF.